This TCR beta chain was retrieved from a study of OX40 agonist ivuxolimab in advanced cancers. Points from the study as a whole: Nonresponders, in some cases, also had low normalized T-cell clonal expansion.

About this clone itself: Its target is not known.

Profiled with immunoSEQ multiplex PCR; TCRdb holds only in-frame clones, not every one. This sample has 30,000 to 35,000 clones, with around 90% found just once. Samples of blood were obtained at baseline, on cycle 4 day 1, and on cycle 7 day 1. Germline V CDR1 and CDR2: MDHEN, SYDVKM. The V and J ends lost 0 bases and 2 bases respectively, with 13 bases between them. CDR3 length: 16 amino acids. The chain carries TRBV28 and TRBJ1-2; a possible D gene is TRBD1 (6 bases). This TCR came from an adult with an advanced solid tumor such as melanoma, head and neck, liver or kidney cancer. Source: CD4+ or CD8+ T cells sorted from blood, taken in a trial of the OX40 agonist ivuxolimab. This CDR3 reads CASSLWDSTTNYGYTF. The CDR3 nucleotides read TGTGCCAGCAGTTTATGGGACAGCACCACGAACTATGGCTACACCTTC.